Presented here are 19 T cell receptor beta chains from one specimen sequenced in a study of cytomegalovirus exposure and HLA in healthy donors. PCR used 60 Vbeta primers and 13 Jbeta primers. Assay used: immunoSEQ multiplex PCR; TCRdb lists only in-frame clones, some missing. The sample holds about 40,000 clones; approximately 70% are singletons and the top ten take 3.5% to 4%. The sample comprised PBMCs. The receptors shown here come from a man aged 40-49 years in good health and CMV-seronegative.

The chain employs TRBV27 and TRBJ2-4; D is possibly TRBD1 (6 bases). The CDR3 has 13 residues. Trimming stripped 2 bases from V and 7 bases from J, with 9 bases between. Germline CDR1 MNHEY, CDR2 SMNVEV (reference sequence). CDR3 protein: CASSLGGRNIQYF. The CDR3, as DNA: TGTGCCAGCAGTTTAGGGGGCAGGAACATTCAGTACTTC.

In nucleotides, the CDR3 is TGTGCCAGTAGCCCTCGGGGTTTCGGGGAGCTGTTTTTT. This translates into CASSPRGFGELFF. The V call is TRBV19, the J call TRBJ2-2, with a possible D match to TRBD2 (5 bases). The CDR3 sequence is 13 residues long. Between the trimmed V and J ends, which lost 6 bases and 7 bases, there was a span of 12 bases. Looked up from germline, CDR1 is LNHDA and CDR2 is SQIVND (reference sequence).

The rearrangement joins TRBV2 to TRBJ2-7; 7 bases map to TRBD2. V shed 4 bases and J 3 bases; nucleotides not matched to a gene: 3. The CDR3 has 13 amino acids. Germline CDR1 SNHLY, CDR2 FYNNEI. The CDR3 DNA follows: TGTGCCAGCAGTGTGGGACTAAACTACGAGCAGTACTTC. Its translation is CASSVGLNYEQYF.

This chain links TRBV15 with TRBJ2-2; possibly TRBD1 for D (5 bases). The V and J ends lost 6 bases and 2 bases respectively, with 13 bases between them. Per the germline V gene, CDR1 is LNHNV and CDR2 is YYDKDF (reference sequence). The CDR3 has 15 residues. The CDR3 spells CATSQPGINTGELFF. CDR3 nucleotide sequence: TGTGCCACCAGTCAACCAGGGATTAACACCGGGGAGCTGTTTTTT.

The chain links TRBV7-2 to TRBJ1-6; a possible D gene is TRBD1 (6 bases). Trimming cost V 5 bases and J 10 bases, with 18 bases left between them. Germline values: CDR1 SGHTA, CDR2 FQGNSA. The CDR3 covers 15 residues. The CDR3 bases are TGTGCCAGCAGCCTGGACAGATCCTCGTCCTCACCCCTCCACTTT. This translates into CASSLDRSSSSPLHF.

This clone was seen a few times. The CDR3 nucleotides read TGTGCCAGTACGAAAGGACAGGGTGCCCACGAGCAGTACTTC. It is translated as CASTKGQGAHEQYF. The chain joins TRBV19 to TRBJ2-7; 8 bases are shared with TRBD1. The CDR3 consists of 14 residues. Per the germline V gene, CDR1 is LNHDA and CDR2 is SQIVND (reference sequence). J gave up 5 bases and V 7 bases, and 10 bases lay outside the gene matches.

This sequence joins TRBV2 and TRBJ2-7; D gene unclear. Germline V lookup: CDR1 SNHLY, CDR2 FYNNEI. The CDR3 is 12 amino acids. Between the trimmed V and J ends, which lost 2 bases and 3 bases, there was a span of 5 bases. In DNA, the CDR3 is TGTGCCAGCAGTGAACTCTACTACGAGCAGTACTTC. It is translated as CASSELYYEQYF.

The chain joins TRBV29-1 to TRBJ2-3, with a tentative D call TRBD2 (6 bases). The CDR3 totals 14 residues. Germline V gene data show CDR1 as SQVTM and CDR2 as ANQGSEA. V lost 4 bases and J 1 base, leaving 12 bases between the germline ends. In DNA, the CDR3 is TGCAGCGTTGGTCGGGGAGGCGGCACAGATACGCAGTATTTT. Its translation is CSVGRGGGTDTQYF.

Only a few counts were recorded for this clone. The CDR3 protein is CASSLQGGGYTF. The CDR3 DNA follows: TGTGCCAGCAGTTTACAGGGGGGCGGCTACACCTTC. The chain has TRBV28 and TRBJ1-2; 7 bases map to TRBD1. This CDR3 contains 12 residues. Germline values: CDR1 MDHEN, CDR2 SYDVKM. V dropped 2 bases and J dropped 8; count of bases not matched to a gene: 2.

The chain uses TRBV14 and TRBJ1-5, with D possibly being TRBD1 (6 bases). Trimming cost V 1 base and J 7 bases, with 11 bases left between them. This CDR3 contains 14 residues. CDR1 is SGHDN and CDR2 is FVKESK in the germline V gene. The CDR3, as DNA: TGTGCCAGCAGCCAAGCAGGGGCTCGGCAGCCCCAGCATTTT. Protein: CASSQAGARQPQHF.

This chain connects TRBV4-3 to TRBJ2-7, with D possibly being TRBD1 (6 bases). The CDR3 totals 19 residues. From germline, CDR1 is LGHNA and CDR2 YSLEER. Trimming removed 1 base at V and 0 bases at J, with 22 bases between. The CDR3 loop reads CASSQVGADSPKSSYEQYF. The CDR3 nucleotides are TGCGCCAGCAGCCAAGTGGGCGCGGACAGCCCTAAAAGCTCCTACGAGCAGTACTTC.

The rearrangement joins TRBV7-8 to TRBJ2-3, with TRBD2 matching 7 bases. The V and J ends lost 3 bases and 0 bases, in that order; junction bases with no gene match: 3. CDR3 length equals 15 residues. The V gene's germline CDR1 is SGHVS and CDR2 FQNEAQ. The DNA of the CDR3 is TGTGCCAGCAGCTTGGGGCGGGGGAGCACAGATACGCAGTATTTT. Protein sequence: CASSLGRGSTDTQYF.

The chain carries TRBV28 and TRBJ2-7; D is perhaps TRBD2 (6 bases). Germline CDR1 MDHEN, CDR2 SYDVKM. This CDR3 is built from 13 residues. Trimming shortened V by 4 bases and J by 2 bases, and 9 bases separated the two germline ends. The CDR3 loop is CASSSGGPYEQYF. The CDR3 DNA follows: TGTGCCAGCAGTTCCGGAGGGCCCTACGAGCAGTACTTC.

This sequence joins TRBV5-1 and TRBJ2-2; 8 bases are shared with TRBD1. V was clipped by 8 bases and J by 7 bases; unmatched bases: 13. Germline V gives CDR1 SGHRS, CDR2 YFSETQ. The CDR3 has 15 amino acids. The CDR3 sequence is CASAMQGARVGELFF. Written as DNA, the CDR3 is TGCGCCAGTGCCATGCAGGGGGCGCGTGTCGGGGAGCTGTTTTTT.

V usage is TRBV7-2 and J usage is TRBJ2-1; D is uncertain. CDR3 size: 13 residues. The V end was cut by 5 bases, the J end by 6 bases, with 11 bases between. Germline V gene data show CDR1 as SGHTA and CDR2 as FQGNSA. CDR3 DNA sequence: TGTGCCAGCAGCCTCCCTACTTTCAATGAGCAGTTCTTC. Encoded protein: CASSLPTFNEQFF.

This rearrangement joins TRBV13 to TRBJ1-1; D gene uncertain. CDR3 length: 15 residues. V was trimmed by 5 bases and J by 5 bases, leaving 18 bases between them. Germline V CDR1 and CDR2: PRHDT, FYEKMQ (reference sequence). The CDR3 DNA is TGTGCCAGCAGCCGACTCTTTAGGAGGTTAACTGAAGCTTTCTTT. Residues: CASSRLFRRLTEAFF.

This clone was picked up one time. The chain recombines TRBV4-1 with TRBJ1-1, with a tentative D call TRBD1 (6 bases). This CDR3 comprises 14 residues. Trimming took off 7 bases at V and 0 bases at J, with 12 bases between the two ends. CDR1 is MGHRA, CDR2 YSYEKL, per germline. For the CDR3, the DNA is TGCGCCAGCAACGACGGGGGGCTGAACACTGAAGCTTTCTTT. This encodes CASNDGGLNTEAFF.

J is TRBJ1-2 and V is TRBV6-1; 11 nucleotides agree with TRBD1. V dropped 1 base and J dropped 4; count of bases not matched to a gene: 2. The length of the CDR3 is 15 residues. Germline loops: CDR1 MNHNS, CDR2 SASEGT. The CDR3 DNA sequence: TGTGCCAGCAGTGAAGAGGGACAGGGGGGCTATGGCTACACCTTC. It is translated as CASSEEGQGGYGYTF.

The chain joins TRBV13 to TRBJ2-1, with 8 bases lining up with TRBD2. The V segment lost 0 bases and the J segment 0 bases; nucleotides outside the gene matches: 1. CDR1 and CDR2 from the germline V gene are PRHDT and FYEKMQ (reference sequence). The CDR3 has 16 amino acids. Here the CDR3 reads CASSLGAGASYNEQFF. The CDR3, as DNA: TGTGCCAGCAGCTTAGGAGCGGGGGCCTCCTACAATGAGCAGTTCTTC.